This entry features one T cell receptor (beta chain) sequence. The sample holds one count of this clone. Its antigen is unknown. Base qualities were left out, and no much larger clone turns up one base away. This sample is part of a study of cytomegalovirus exposure and HLA in healthy donors (dated by TCRdb to the late 2010s). The study in broad terms: An earlier analysis of 550 to 700 of the donors reported more than 250 Gb of sequence data and about 100 million unique TCR beta sequences from about 200 million T cells. A later genetic analysis took genome-wide SNP genotypes for about 55% of the roughly 670 donors and used that subset as a discovery cohort. Across around 400 genotyped donors of the cohort, an average of roughly 200,000 unique TCR beta nucleotide sequences per donor were sequenced, and roughly a sixth of those sequences were non-productive. The study aimed to test whether signatures of past pathogen exposure could be identified by cataloging public T cell receptors. An earlier analysis of approximately 500 of the donors applied high-throughput TCR beta sequencing to assess whether each TCR beta V gene segment acted as functional or pseudogenic. The T cell repertoires of around 670 subjects were profiled by immunosequencing and related to cytomegalovirus serostatus. To predict cytomegalovirus infection status, the study combined high-throughput TCR immunosequencing, statistical association of individual TCRs with disease status, and machine learning. The number of donors typed differed by locus, with roughly 620-640 for A, B, C, DRB1 and DQB1, roughly 520 for DQA1, approximately 580 for DPA1, and some 440 for DPB1. A later analysis re-analyzed previously published TCR beta repertoires from several hundred donors and added high-resolution HLA genotyping to study TCR occurrence patterns. Rather than drawing on any new phenotypic data, the later analysis identified candidate immune exposures from TCR beta sequences and the way those sequences occurred across donors. About 300 gigabases of sequencing data and around 90 million unique TCR sequences made up an early release that covered several hundred HLA-typed donors. Besides the first cohort of roughly 660 subjects, a separate validation cohort made up of 120 different subjects was used. Class I and class II HLA loci were covered by the typing at four-digit resolution. A handful of DR-DQ haplotypes were handled as single units for association and clustering because linkage in the cohort was strong. Donor age, sex, ethnicity and CMV serostatus were compiled alongside the repertoire data. All discovery cohort repertoires had been generated on a single sequencing platform. Of the 398 genotyped donors, 81% were placed in the genetic ancestry cluster associated with self-reported Caucasian donors. General study outcomes and caveats: The earlier analysis of nearly 600 of the donors excluded some 16 rarely observed V segments, including chromosome 9 orphons, because counts were too low. According to a later analysis, parvovirus B19, influenza, CMV and Epstein-Barr virus appeared linked to several top co-occurrence clusters. V-gene and J-gene trimming of TCR beta chains was associated with a missense DCLRE1C variant in a later genetic analysis, and the association was replicated in an independent cohort. In a later analysis, the rate of TCR association differed among HLA loci, with DRB1 alleles having the most associated TCRs and HLA-C alleles having the fewest. When HLA alleles, especially DR and DQ, strongly co-occurred, attributing TCR associations to individual alleles was difficult. Only TCR beta chains were sequenced in this cohort, and the absence of alpha or paired-chain data limited detectable features. Linkage disequilibrium might explain the correlated functional status among segregating V segments, but an unknown experimental factor could not be ruled out. In the study, some 180 TCR beta chains were listed as associated with cytomegalovirus. For the cohort, immune exposure information was limited to CMV serostatus. A further reported finding was that TCR beta sequences accurately predicted the HLA-A and HLA-B alleles for most subjects in the first cohort. HLA typing was unavailable for some donors at each locus, so association tests used only the typed subset. A cluster of highly shared sequence variants was judged likely to be a technical artifact of the sequencing pipeline. Across donors, most TCR sequences were observed very rarely, whereas some public TCRs were present in many individuals. According to a later genetic analysis, donors in an Asian-associated ancestry cluster had fewer N-insertions in productive TCRs than the approximately 700-donor mean. The classifier was reported to diagnose cytomegalovirus status with high specificity and sensitivity in both the original and validation cohorts. In vitro tests confirmed that a few of the cytomegalovirus-associated TCR beta chains recognize cytomegalovirus antigens. In an earlier analysis of 587 of the donors, most TCR beta V segments were observed in productive rearrangements about 87% or about 30% of the time, broadly matching IMGT annotations. In a later analysis, 16,951 TCR beta sequences were associated with specific HLA alleles at a false discovery rate of 0.05. Presence/absence analyses assumed roughly uniform sequencing depth across donors, an assumption that may not hold. Compared with equally common non-associated chains, HLA-associated TCR beta chains in a later analysis were more clonally expanded and had lower generation probabilities. In a later analysis, most CMV-associated TCR beta chains were found to appear HLA-restricted, with HLA associations seemingly driven largely by CMV exposure. The 87-base-pair reads could not distinguish some IMGT-functional V segments, including TRBV6-2 and TRBV6-3, so those segments were excluded. It was suggested by the authors that the approach could potentially be generalized to other disease states and immunological phenotypes.

Inclusive of the bounding cysteine and phenylalanine, the CDR3 is 12 residues long. Only the CDR3 part of the read is kept: 36 bases, read in frame from the first base. Trimming at the junction amounts to 5 bases on V and 8 bases on J, and the germline ends lie 12 bases apart. For CDR1 and CDR2, the germline V gene lists SGHVS and FQNEAQ. The cohort was made up of 500 to 800 healthy bone marrow donors. At the time of sampling, every cohort member was nominally healthy, though immune exposures that went unrecorded were likely present. The donor tested CMV seronegative and was one of the 352 seronegative cohort members. Each donor provided a peripheral blood sample, and peripheral blood mononuclear cells were used for TCR beta sequencing. The Qiagen DNeasy Blood Extraction Kit was used to extract genomic DNA from the blood cell samples. The protocol used for the library was the immunoSEQ multiplex PCR assay. For the multiplex PCR, a mixture combining 60 forward primers for TCR Vbeta segments and 13 reverse primers for TCR Jbeta segments was used. A multiplex PCR assay on genomic DNA amplified the CDR3 region of rearranged TCR beta genes. The amplified TCR beta libraries were sequenced on the Illumina HiSeq System as 87-base-pair reads. As for how the authors treated the data: A later analysis tallied roughly 76 million unique TCR beta chains across the roughly 610 repertoires, and around 9.9 million of those chains were shared by two or more donors. Raw reads were error-corrected and collapsed into unique sequences by a nearest-neighbor algorithm in which closely related sequences were merged to remove PCR and sequencing errors. CDR3 sequences were aligned to IMGT reference sequences to assign V, D and J gene segments. For a sequence to be retained, a match of at least six nucleotides to both a V gene segment and a J gene segment was required. A rearrangement was called productive if the CDR3 had no stop codons and remained in frame with V and J, and every other rearrangement was called non-productive. CDR3 was defined according to IMGT convention as the region running from the second conserved V-encoded cysteine to the conserved J-encoded phenylalanine. In an earlier analysis of more than 550 of the donors, sequences lacking an unambiguous match to a single V gene segment were excluded. An earlier analysis of 587 of the donors called V segments functional above 56.7% productive rearrangements and segregating when the between-donor standard deviation exceeded 5%. To diagnose cytomegalovirus status from the catalog of TCR beta chain sequences, a statistical classification framework was built. V and J gene assignment, in a later analysis, came from comparing TCR nucleotide sequences with IMGT/GENE-DB human TR gene sequences. Using the TCRdist pipeline, a later analysis assigned CDR3 sequences along with most-parsimonious VDJ recombination scenarios. In a later analysis, each TCR beta chain was defined by its CDR3 amino acid sequence together with its V-gene family, and reads lacking a unique V-gene family were excluded. To address suspected cross-contamination and a sequencing artifact, a later analysis removed approximately 600 highly shared, low-generation-probability nucleotide sequences. In a later analysis, a clonal expansion index was calculated for each public chain from normalized within-repertoire ranks of inferred template counts. In a later analysis, generation probabilities were computed with a VDJ recombination model fitted to out-of-frame rearrangements, and the resulting probabilities were checked against IGoR. In a later analysis, hypergeometric tests were used to score TCR-TCR, TCR-HLA and TCR-CMV co-occurrence, with a repertoire-size bias correction applied to TCR pairs. A later analysis estimated false discovery rates by permuting HLA or CMV assignments 20 times. In a later analysis, co-occurring TCRs were grouped using DBSCAN, with TCRdist sequence similarity added in when clustering inside HLA-allele-positive subsets. Co-occurrence clustering excluded repertoires with fewer than 30,000 or more than 120,000 public chains, plus five with anomalous nucleotide sharing. The source is immuneACCESS, and TCRdb retained only in-frame sequences with V and J called. Part of the clones is not carried over; for the studies checked, unresolved V genes explain less than half of this, and the remainder is unexplained. The DNA gave D and trimming, while V, J and clone size come from that table. The sample data list 150,000 to 180,000 clones, and around 84% of these were observed just once. The top ten hold about 2.3% of the sample.

Sequences were obtained from PBMCs. The chain uses TRBV7-8 and TRBJ1-2; no D segment can be confidently identified. This TCR derives from a woman younger than 35 in good health and CMV-seronegative. The CDR3 has the sequence CASSPVPRGYTF. The DNA sequence is TGTGCCAGCAGCCCCGTTCCGAGGGGCTACACCTTC.